The 6 T cell receptor beta chains given below trace back to one sample, sequenced in a study of blood T cell repertoires in COVID-19 (TCRdb year 2020). Library generation was performed with the immunoSEQ multiplex PCR assay. TCRdb's version of the immuneACCESS table is confined to in-frame rearrangements and falls short of the full clone set. An unresolved V gene accounts for under half of the shortfall where checked; the remainder is of unknown origin. The sample profile shows under 150,000 clones; approximately 90% of them were found once. The ten largest clones add up to more than 3.5% of the sample. Sequences were obtained from peripheral blood. The receptors come from a woman aged 40 to 50 with acute or convalescent COVID-19.

This sequence joins TRBV11-3 and TRBJ2-1; D may be TRBD2 (5 bases). The CDR3 is made up of 13 amino acids. From germline, CDR1 is SGHNT and CDR2 YENEEA. V dropped 4 bases and J dropped 8 bases, with 12 bases sitting between them. CDR3 amino acids: CASSSDLADEQFF. CDR3 nucleotides: TGTGCCAGCAGCTCGGACTTGGCCGATGAGCAGTTCTTC.

The chain carries TRBV19 and TRBJ1-5; 9 nucleotides match TRBD1. CDR1 and CDR2 from the germline V gene are LNHDA and SQIVND (reference sequence). This CDR3 has 16 amino acids. V lost 6 bases and J lost 5; bases outside the gene matches: 11. The CDR3 DNA reads TGTGCCAGTAGGGAACCACCGGGACAGGGTTATCAGCCCCAGCATTTT. The encoded protein is CASREPPGQGYQPQHF. Drawing the rest from reference TRBV19 and TRBJ1-5, the complete variable domain is DGGITQSPKYLFRKEGQNVTLSCEQNLNHDAMYWYRQDPGQGLRLIYYSQIVNDFQKGDIAEGYSVSREKKESFPLTVTSAQKNPTAFYLCASREPPGQGYQPQHFGDGTRLSIL.

J is TRBJ2-3 and V is TRBV7-3; 11 bases fit TRBD2. The CDR3 spans 14 residues. V lost 5 bases, J lost 7 bases, and 5 bases stayed unmatched. Germline V gene lookup returns CDR1 SGHTA and CDR2 FQGTGA. CDR3 DNA: TGTGCCAGCAGCCCGGGACTAGCGGAGAATACGCAGTATTTT. It encodes CASSPGLAENTQYF.

The CDR3 DNA reads TGTGCCTGGAGTGTACAACTCGCCCGGGGGGAGCAGTACTTC. Amino acid sequence: CAWSVQLARGEQYF. The chain is built from TRBV30 and TRBJ2-7; D may be TRBD2 (6 bases). V lost 0 bases, J lost 7 bases, and 16 bases lay in between. The CDR3 is 14 amino acids. CDR1 is GTSNPN and CDR2 is SVGIG in the germline V gene (reference sequence). Full variable domain (missing parts from reference TRBV30 and TRBJ2-7): SQTIHQWPATLVQPVGSPLSLECTVEGTSNPNLYWYRQAAGRGLQLLFYSVGIGQISSEVPQNLSASRPQDRQFILSSKKLLLSDSGFYLCAWSVQLARGEQYFGPGTRLTVT.

The V gene is TRBV7-8, the J gene TRBJ2-5, with a tentative D call TRBD2 (5 bases). CDR3 length: 15 amino acids. Germline V CDR1 and CDR2: SGHVS, FQNEAQ. V shed 1 base and J shed 4 bases, with 13 bases lying between them. This CDR3 reads CASSLEGGWGETQYF. The CDR3 DNA sequence: TGTGCCAGCAGCTTAGAGGGCGGGTGGGGAGAGACCCAGTACTTC.

The chain uses TRBV27 and TRBJ1-2; 7 bases align to TRBD1. Per the germline V gene, CDR1 is MNHEY and CDR2 is SMNVEV (reference sequence). The CDR3 is 12 residues long. The junction had 3 bases not matched to a gene; V was cut back by 5 bases and J by 6 bases. In DNA form, the CDR3 reads TGTGCCAGCAGTCCGGACAGGAATGGCTACACCTTC. It specifies CASSPDRNGYTF.